The text below deals with one T cell receptor beta chain. As originally analysed: Scientists estimated how many nucleated cells there were by amplifying reference gene primers. The table came from immunoSEQ multiplex PCR; TCRdb's copy has only in-frame clones and leaves some out. The D gene and trimming were derived from the DNA, and the V and J assignments and clone size from that table. The sample holds some 50,000 clones, just under 85% seen once. This entry belongs to a study of blood T cell repertoires in COVID-19. The wider study: Material from acute and convalescent COVID-19 was sourced from the United States, Italy and Spain. The analysed material was cDNA or gDNA that came from T cells, B-cell-depleted T cells, or PBMCs.

Trimming cost V 2 bases and J 1 base, with 8 bases left between them. The germline V gene encodes CDR1 SGHAT and CDR2 FQNNGV. The length of the CDR3 is 14 residues. This sequence was found in a human donor in a cohort sampled during active COVID-19. J is TRBJ1-1 and V is TRBV11-2; D remains ambiguous. The specimen was peripheral blood. As DNA, the CDR3 is TGTGCCAGCAGCTTACCGAGACAGAACACTGAAGCTTTCTTT. It is translated as CASSLPRQNTEAFF.